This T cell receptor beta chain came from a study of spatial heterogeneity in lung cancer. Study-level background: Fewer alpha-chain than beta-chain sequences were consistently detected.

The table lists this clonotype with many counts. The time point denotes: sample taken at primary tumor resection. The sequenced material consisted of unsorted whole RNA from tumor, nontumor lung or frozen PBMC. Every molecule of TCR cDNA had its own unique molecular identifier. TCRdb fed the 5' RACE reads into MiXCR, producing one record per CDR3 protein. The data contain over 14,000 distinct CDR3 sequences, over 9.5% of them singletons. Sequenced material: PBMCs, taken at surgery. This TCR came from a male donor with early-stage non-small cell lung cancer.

This CDR3 is CASQQGVGQPQHF. The CDR3 region has the DNA TGTGCCAGCCAACAGGGAGTCGGACAGCCCCAGCATTTT. V is TRBV21-1 and J is TRBJ1-5; the table's TRBD1 call for D was not verified on the DNA. TRBV21-1 corresponds to a pseudogene. The CDR3 sequence is 13 residues long.